This TCR beta chain emerged from a study of blood T cell repertoires in COVID-19. On the study more broadly: T cells, B-cell-depleted T cells, or PBMCs provided the cDNA or gDNA that served as material.

Profiled with immunoSEQ multiplex PCR; TCRdb holds only in-frame clones, not every one. This table has about 210,000 clones, 75% to 85% appearing once. Followed over time, Seattle patients had been enrolled while infection was active. The germline CDR1 and CDR2 sequences are SGHTA and FQGNSA. V shed 5 bases and J 6 bases; nucleotides not matched to a gene: 6. The CDR3 totals 15 residues. This sequence joins TRBV7-2 and TRBJ2-1, with 11 bases fitting TRBD2. The clonotype comes from a woman aged 70-85 years with COVID-19, enrolled during active disease. Sequenced sample: peripheral blood. The CDR3 nucleotides read TGTGCCAGCAGCACTAGCGGGAGATCGTTCAATGAGCAGTTCTTC. The encoded protein is CASSTSGRSFNEQFF.